These T cell receptor beta chains were read from a single sample in a study of T cells after yellow fever vaccination. Using its own MiXCR run on the 5' RACE reads, TCRdb lists one record per CDR3 protein. The table lists approximately 300,000 distinct CDR3 sequences, around 10% of them singletons, with roughly 3% in the top ten. Material: CD4+ T cells sorted from PBMCs, obtained 45 days after the yellow fever booster vaccination. The receptor set was obtained from a man younger than 35 who received the YFV17D yellow fever vaccine. CDR3s include the opening cysteine and the closing phenylalanine or tryptophan. Fields, in order: D gene, J gene, V gene, CDR3 length, clone size, CDR3 protein, CDR3 DNA. A D gene is named only where the DNA matches it firmly. The listing skips clone size in some rows; elsewhere it reads once, few, many or a size class.

.	TRBJ1-2	TRBV20-1	12	.	CSADQGNYGYTF	TGCAGTGCCGATCAGGGCAACTATGGCTACACCTTC
.	TRBJ2-3	TRBV20-1	13	few	CRARDRSTDTQYF	TGCAGGGCCCGGGACCGAAGCACAGATACGCAGTATTTT
TRBD1	TRBJ1-1	TRBV4-3	15	few	CASSQDTGADTEAFF	TGCGCCAGCAGCCAAGATACAGGGGCTGACACTGAAGCTTTCTTT
.	TRBJ1-2	TRBV6-2/TRBV6-3	15	.	CASSSRGGTSRGYTF	TGTGCCAGCAGTTCGCGGGGAGGGACGAGCAGAGGCTACACCTTC
.	TRBJ1-4	TRBV20-1	16	few	CSARPLTGATNEKLFF	TGCAGTGCTAGACCCTTGACAGGTGCAACTAATGAAAAACTGTTTTTT
TRBD1	TRBJ2-6	TRBV7-2	16	few	CASSRQGSSGANVLTF	TGTGCCAGCAGTCGACAGGGGAGCTCTGGGGCCAACGTCCTGACTTTC
TRBD1	TRBJ2-3	TRBV5-1	15	.	CASSLVGQGLNTQYF	TGCGCCAGCAGCTTGGTAGGACAGGGCCTAAATACGCAGTATTTT
.	TRBJ2-3	TRBV11-2	17	few	CASSLGRTGSLTDTQYF	TGTGCCAGCAGCTTAGGCCGGACTGGCTCCCTCACAGATACGCAGTATTTT
.	TRBJ1-2	TRBV7-2	13	.	CASSFLSGNGYTF	TGTGCCAGCAGCTTTCTATCGGGCAATGGCTACACCTTC
TRBD2	TRBJ2-2	TRBV19	16	many	CASSTASGGLTGELFF	TGTGCCAGTAGTACCGCTAGCGGGGGGCTCACCGGGGAGCTGTTTTTT
TRBD1	TRBJ1-3	TRBV6-6	15	many	CASSRGQVSGNTIYF	TGTGCCAGCAGCCGCGGACAGGTCTCTGGAAACACCATATATTTT
.	TRBJ2-3	TRBV4-3	17	.	CASSQDLGYRGTDTQYF	TGCGCCAGCAGCCAAGATCTAGGGTACCGAGGCACAGATACGCAGTATTTT
.	TRBJ2-2	TRBV20-1	14	few	CSAVEGTNTGELFF	TGCAGTGCTGTGGAGGGGACGAACACCGGGGAGCTGTTTTTT
.	TRBJ2-2	TRBV5-1	14	.	CASSWGTSPGELFF	TGCGCCAGCAGCTGGGGGACATCCCCCGGGGAGCTGTTTTTT
.	TRBJ2-1	TRBV5-1	15	many	CASSLGGEPYNEQFF	TGCGCCAGCAGCTTGGGCGGGGAGCCCTACAATGAGCAGTTCTTC
.	TRBJ1-4	TRBV19	12	many	CASSFLLQPLFF	TGTGCCAGTAGTTTTCTCCTACAGCCACTGTTTTTT
.	TRBJ1-4	TRBV28	16	.	CASSFWDLATNEKLFF	TGTGCCAGCAGTTTCTGGGACCTTGCAACTAATGAAAAACTGTTTTTT
TRBD1	TRBJ2-3	TRBV7-2	16	few	CASSLRVDRDPDTQYF	TGTGCCAGCAGCCTAAGAGTGGACAGGGATCCAGATACGCAGTATTTT
TRBD2	TRBJ2-1	TRBV28	12	many	CASSLWTSRRFF	TGTGCCAGCAGTTTATGGACTAGCCGTCGGTTCTTC
.	TRBJ1-5	TRBV20-1	16	few	CSARAGPGARRQPQHF	TGCAGTGCTAGGGCTGGTCCAGGGGCGCGACGACAGCCCCAGCATTTT
TRBD2	TRBJ2-6	TRBV27	16	.	CASRRSGDSGANVLTF	TGTGCCAGCAGGCGAAGCGGGGACTCTGGGGCCAACGTCCTGACTTTC
TRBD1	TRBJ2-5	TRBV19	12	.	CAGSDRGETQYF	TGTGCCGGTAGCGACAGGGGAGAGACCCAGTACTTC
TRBD1	TRBJ1-5	TRBV7-2	16	.	CASSWAGQISNQPQHF	TGTGCCAGCAGCTGGGCGGGACAGATTAGCAATCAGCCCCAGCATTTT
.	TRBJ1-6	TRBV9	18	.	CASSSGPGGERGGAPLHF	TGTGCCAGCAGTTCAGGACCGGGGGGCGAGAGAGGCGGAGCACCCCTCCACTTT
.	TRBJ2-5	TRBV1	12	.	CTSLDSQETQYF	TGCACCAGCTTGGACAGCCAAGAGACCCAGTACTTC